Following are 28 T cell receptor beta chains from one sample sequenced in a study of human T cells and chemical hapten exposure. In TCRdb, the RACE reads were re-called with MiXCR into one record per CDR3 protein. Of some 400,000 distinct CDR3 sequences listed, approximately 5.1% are singletons. Documented time point: pre-sensitization, week 0. Treatment of the sample: therapeutic diphenylcyclopropenone sensitization with weekly scalp DPC. The sequenced sample was whole blood, obtained in connection with sensitization to the hapten diphenylcyclopropenone (DPC). The source of these receptors is a woman aged 50 to 60 with alopecia areata. Some clones in this sample may be carry-over from other donors' samples.

This clonotype was seen ten or more times. The chain employs TRBV2 and TRBJ1-1; D is ambiguous. The V end lost 1 base, the J end lost 4 bases, and 7 bases lay between the germline ends. The CDR3 extends over 13 amino acids. From germline, CDR1 is SNHLY and CDR2 FYNNEI. The CDR3 loop is CASSEDWSTEAFF. The CDR3 DNA follows: TGTGCCAGCAGTGAAGATTGGTCCACTGAAGCTTTCTTT. Drawing the rest from reference TRBV2 and TRBJ1-1, the complete variable domain is EPEVTQTPSHQVTQMGQEVILRCVPISNHLYFYWYRQILGQKVEFLVSFYNNEISEKSEIFDDQFSVERPDGSNFTLKIRSTKLEDSAMYFCASSEDWSTEAFFGQGTRLTVV.

This clonotype was found a few times. The rearrangement uses TRBV15 and TRBJ1-5, with D hard to call. This CDR3 comprises 15 residues. Germline CDR1 LNHNV, CDR2 YYDKDF (reference sequence). The ends were cut back, 1 base at V and 0 bases at J, with 7 bases in the middle. The CDR3 nucleotides read TGTGCCACCAGCAGAGGCGGTTATAGCAATCAGCCCCAGCATTTT. This codes for CATSRGGYSNQPQHF.

This clonotype has a handful of counts. This sequence joins TRBV3-1 and TRBJ1-4, with 9 bases lining up with TRBD1. V trimming: 0 bases; J trimming: 0 bases; junction bases outside the gene matches: 5. The CDR3 is made up of 18 amino acids. The V gene's germline CDR1 is LGHDT and CDR2 YNNKEL (reference sequence). For the CDR3, the DNA is TGTGCCAGCAGCCAAGATCCGAGACAGGGGGCAACTAATGAAAAACTGTTTTTT. Its translation: CASSQDPRQGATNEKLFF.

The table lists this clonotype with many counts. The CDR3 DNA sequence: TGTGCCAGCAGTGAATCTCGGGGGGCGACCCATGAGCAGTTCTTC. Amino acids: CASSESRGATHEQFF. The V gene is TRBV6-1, the J gene TRBJ2-1, with a weak D call TRBD2 (7 bases). CDR1 and CDR2 from the germline V gene are MNHNS and SASEGT. The V and J ends lost 2 bases and 8 bases respectively, with 16 bases between them. This CDR3 is 15 amino acids long.

This clonotype was detected many times. The chain carries TRBV5-1 and TRBJ2-3, with D unresolved. The germline CDR1 and CDR2 sequences are SGHRS and YFSETQ. CDR3 length equals 14 residues. V was cut by 0 bases and J by 2 bases, with 7 bases left in between. This CDR3 is CASSLGHLTDTQYF. CDR3 nucleotide sequence: TGCGCCAGCAGCTTGGGACACCTCACAGATACGCAGTATTTT.

This clonotype was counted a few times. J is TRBJ2-7 and V is TRBV5-4, with D possibly being TRBD2 (6 bases). Trimming shortened V by 2 bases and J by 2 bases, and 14 bases separated the two germline ends. This CDR3 spans 15 amino acids. Germline loops: CDR1 SGHNT, CDR2 YYREEE (reference sequence). The CDR3: CASSFFSGLPYEQYF. The CDR3 nucleotides are TGTGCCAGCAGCTTTTTCAGCGGGTTGCCCTACGAGCAGTACTTC.

This clonotype was picked up many times. V and J are TRBV20-1 and TRBJ1-6, with D unclear. This CDR3 has 15 residues. Germline loops: CDR1 DFQATT, CDR2 SNEGSKA (reference sequence). The V end lost 4 bases, the J end lost 0 bases, and 10 bases lay between the germline ends. CDR3 loop: CSATSQSSYNSPLHF. The DNA of the CDR3 is TGCAGTGCTACATCACAGAGCTCCTATAATTCACCCCTCCACTTT.

This chain connects TRBV12-3 or TRBV12-4 to TRBJ1-2; 7 positions agree with TRBD1. This CDR3 has 13 residues. J gave up 4 bases and V 5 bases, and 4 bases lay outside the gene matches. The CDR3 DNA is TGTGCCAGCAGTATACAGGGGCCCTATGGCTACACCTTC. Protein product: CASSIQGPYGYTF.

In this sample, this clonotype turned up a few times. CDR3 region: CASSLNSMSDTQYF. CDR3 nucleotides: TGCGCCAGCAGCTTGAACAGTATGTCGGATACGCAGTATTTT. The gene calls are TRBV5-1 and TRBJ2-3; no clear D. The CDR3 consists of 14 residues. The germline gives CDR1 SGHRS, CDR2 YFSETQ. V was pared by 1 base and J by 6 bases, with 12 bases between.

This clonotype appeared a few times. The V call is TRBV3-1, the J call TRBJ2-3, with unresolved D. The CDR3 length is 11 residues. The V and J ends lost 7 bases and 4 bases respectively, with 6 bases between them. Germline loops: CDR1 LGHDT, CDR2 YNNKEL (reference sequence). In DNA, the CDR3 is TGTGCCAGCAAGGTCGCAGATACGCAGTATTTT. Translating gives CASKVADTQYF.

The rearrangement uses TRBV10-3 and TRBJ2-6, with no clear D. This CDR3 is 15 amino acids long. The germline CDR1 and CDR2 sequences are ENHRY and SYGVKD. Between the trimmed V and J ends, which lost 3 bases and 2 bases, there was a span of 8 bases. CDR3 amino acids: CAISDGLAGANVLTF. Written as DNA, the CDR3 is TGTGCCATCAGTGACGGATTGGCTGGGGCCAACGTCCTGACTTTC.

The table lists this clonotype with a few counts. The chain has TRBV4-3 and TRBJ2-2; D not certain. CDR1 is LGHNA, CDR2 YSLEER, per germline. The length of the CDR3 is 16 residues. V was cut by 0 bases and J by 1 base, with 9 bases left in between. The CDR3 here is CASSQDPNGNTGELFF. The CDR3 DNA reads as TGCGCCAGCAGCCAAGATCCCAATGGGAACACCGGGGAGCTGTTTTTT.

This clonotype was seen a few times. The V gene is TRBV4-1, the J gene TRBJ1-1; TRBD1 is a possible D gene (6 bases). V was shortened by 4 bases and J by 2 bases, with 11 bases between the two germline ends. Germline lookup yields CDR1 MGHRA and CDR2 YSYEKL. The CDR3 is 14 residues long. The CDR3 reads CASSLLTGNTEAFF. DNA of the CDR3: TGCGCCAGCAGCCTCTTGACAGGCAACACTGAAGCTTTCTTT.

CDR3 sequence (DNA): TGTGCCAGTCTCGGGACAGGGCAAGATCAGCCCCAGCATTTT. It encodes CASLGTGQDQPQHF. This chain connects TRBV7-3 to TRBJ1-5, with TRBD1 matching 9 bases. Looked up from germline, CDR1 is SGHTA and CDR2 is FQGTGA. With V trimmed by 9 bases and J by 5 bases, 8 bases remained unmatched. The CDR3 sequence is 14 residues long.

This clonotype was seen only a few times. A read error is likely, as this CDR3 ends without the conserved phenylalanine or tryptophan. No DNA is shown, since the ends of the CDR3 on it are uncertain; the CDR3 is the one TCRdb lists. The rearrangement links TRBV7-9 to TRBJ1-1; the table assigns TRBD1, which was not confirmed against the DNA. Inclusive of both ends, the CDR3 amounts to 12 amino acids. CDR1 is SEHNR and CDR2 is FQNEAQ in the germline V gene (reference sequence). The CDR3 protein is CASSLGPLTVLR.

The rearrangement joins TRBV27 to TRBJ2-7, with 7 bases lining up with TRBD2. CDR1 MNHEY and CDR2 SMNVEV come from the germline V gene (reference sequence). The V gene end was trimmed by 5 bases and the J gene end by 7 bases; junction bases not matched to a gene: 14. The CDR3 sequence is 15 residues long. The CDR3 sequence: CASSPGRGGSWEQYF. CDR3 sequence (DNA): TGTGCCAGCAGTCCGGGGCGGGGAGGGTCCTGGGAGCAGTACTTC.

This clonotype was picked up a small number of times. The chain carries TRBV6-2 or TRBV6-3 and TRBJ1-2; D might be TRBD1 (5 bases). Trimming took 2 bases from V and 4 from J, leaving 14 bases between them. The germline V gene has CDR1 MNHEY and CDR2 SVGEGT. This CDR3 contains 15 residues. Here the CDR3 DNA reads TGTGCCAGCAGTTACGAAGCAGGGTACAGCTATGGCTACACCTTC. Residues: CASSYEAGYSYGYTF.

Of note for this clonotype: One end of the junction varies from germline; a read error may be responsible. The V and J genes are TRBV28 and TRBJ1-1; 11 bases are a match to TRBD1. The CDR3 contains 11 residues. The germline V gene has CDR1 MDHEN and CDR2 SYDVKM. CDR3 loop: CASGQGAGASF. As DNA, the CDR3 is TGTGCCAGCGGACAGGGGGCAGGCGCTTCCTTT.

This clonotype has ten or more counts. The rearrangement links TRBV18 to TRBJ2-1; no reliable D call. Trimming took off 3 bases at V and 5 bases at J, with 8 bases between the two ends. The CDR3 has 13 residues. Germline CDR1 and CDR2: KGHSH and LQKENI. CDR3: CASSPDLDNEQFF. DNA of the CDR3: TGTGCCAGCTCACCCGACCTTGACAATGAGCAGTTCTTC.

This clonotype was detected ten times or more. The chain couples TRBV2 to TRBJ2-5, with D maybe TRBD2 (6 bases). The CDR3 has 14 residues. The V gene lost 2 bases and the J gene lost 2 bases, with 9 bases spanning the gap. The germline gives CDR1 SNHLY, CDR2 FYNNEI. This chain's CDR3 is CASSEFGGQETQYF. The DNA for the CDR3 is TGTGCCAGCAGTGAATTCGGGGGTCAAGAGACCCAGTACTTC.

This clonotype was observed at least ten times. V is TRBV12-3 or TRBV12-4 and J is TRBJ2-7; TRBD1 might be the D (5 bases). The CDR3 is made up of 13 amino acids. With 3 bases removed from V and 7 bases from J, the gap between germline ends came to 13 bases. The CDR3 coding sequence is TGTGCCAGCAGTTTGGTACAGGCGGAGGAGCAGTACTTC. This translates into CASSLVQAEEQYF.

Many counts were recorded for this clonotype. The V and J genes are TRBV2 and TRBJ2-5; 11 positions match TRBD1. Germline V gene sequence: CDR1 SNHLY, CDR2 FYNNEI. After removal of 7 bases from V and 3 bases from J, the junction contained 4 bases not matched to a gene. This CDR3 has 14 residues. Here the CDR3 reads CASNPGQGEETQYF. DNA of the CDR3: TGTGCCAGCAATCCGGGACAGGGGGAAGAGACCCAGTACTTC. Full variable domain (rest looked up from reference TRBV2 and TRBJ2-5): EPEVTQTPSHQVTQMGQEVILRCVPISNHLYFYWYRQILGQKVEFLVSFYNNEISEKSEIFDDQFSVERPDGSNFTLKIRSTKLEDSAMYFCASNPGQGEETQYFGPGTRLLVL.

The rearrangement uses TRBV6-5 and TRBJ2-1, with D possibly matching TRBD2 (6 bases). The germline V gene has CDR1 MNHEY and CDR2 SVGAGI. The CDR3 sequence is 17 residues long. V was clipped by 4 bases and J by 0 bases, with 16 bases between them. CDR3 region: CASSSVSRGVSYNEQFF. CDR3 DNA: TGTGCCAGCAGTTCCGTGTCTCGCGGGGTCTCCTACAATGAGCAGTTCTTC.

Many counts were recorded for this clonotype. The rearrangement links TRBV7-6 to TRBJ1-2, with a possible D match to TRBD1 (6 bases). CDR1 and CDR2 from the germline V gene are SGHVS and FNYEAQ. Trimming shortened V by 5 bases and J by 2 bases, and 15 bases separated the two germline ends. The CDR3 length is 15 residues. The CDR3 sequence is CASSDQQGLNYGYTF. The CDR3 nucleotides are TGTGCCAGCAGCGACCAACAGGGCCTGAACTATGGCTACACCTTC.

There are a few counts of this clonotype. V is TRBV7-2 and J is TRBJ1-3; maybe TRBD1 (5 bases). V gave up 3 bases and J gave up 12 bases, with 9 bases separating them. The CDR3 runs to 11 residues. Germline assignment: CDR1 SGHTA and CDR2 FQGNSA. The CDR3 here is CASSLGDDIYF. CDR3 in DNA: TGTGCCAGCAGCTTGGGGGACGACATATATTTT. Filled out from reference TRBV7-2 and TRBJ1-3, the complete variable domain reads GAGVSQSPSNKVTEKGKDVELRCDPISGHTALYWYRQSLGQGLEFLIYFQGNSAPDKSGLPSDRFSAERTGGSVSTLTIQRTQQEDSAVYLCASSLGDDIYFGEGSWLTVV.

This clonotype occurred a few times. The chain combines TRBV10-3 with TRBJ1-2; possible D gene TRBD1, 5 bases. This CDR3 has 13 amino acids. Germline CDR1 is ENHRY and CDR2 is SYGVKD. Trimming shortened V by 11 bases and J by 4 bases, and 17 bases separated the two germline ends. The CDR3 loop is CASMEGSTYGYTF. The CDR3, as DNA: TGTGCCTCGATGGAGGGGTCCACCTATGGCTACACCTTC.

This clonotype was seen a few times. The chain carries TRBV20-1 and TRBJ2-5; 8 nucleotides line up with TRBD2. Unmatched junction bases numbered 5, after V lost 4 bases and J lost 4 bases. Germline-derived CDR1 and CDR2 are DFQATT and SNEGSKA (reference sequence). This CDR3 has 13 amino acids. The CDR3 spells CSATREGRETQYF. In nucleotides, the CDR3 is TGCAGTGCTACTCGGGAGGGCAGAGAGACCCAGTACTTC.

This clonotype was seen many times. The chain joins TRBV9 to TRBJ2-3; possibly TRBD1 or TRBD2 for D (6 bases each). CDR1 SGDLS and CDR2 YYNGEE come from the germline V gene. Trimming shortened V by 3 bases and J by 0 bases, and 8 bases separated the two germline ends. The CDR3 contains 14 residues. The chain's CDR3 is CASSAGGSTDTQYF. DNA for the CDR3: TGTGCCAGCAGCGCCGGGGGCAGCACAGATACGCAGTATTTT.